These 21 T cell receptor beta chains originate from one sample sequenced in a study of T-cell reconstitution after alpha-beta-depleted transplantation in children (dated by TCRdb to the mid-2010s). Interpreted using the paper, the treatment or condition label stands for: allogeneic hematopoietic cell transplantation with graft depleted of TCRalphabeta T cells and CD19 B cells. Library generation was performed with PCR. The sample was run on an Illumina HiSeq 2500. To normalize quantification of the TCRbeta repertoire, the TCR libraries were built with molecular barcoding that relied on unique molecular identifiers. TCRdb reprocessed the public reads (quality trimming at Q25 with fastp, clone calling with MiXCR) and kept in-frame beta chains. Each CDR3 protein appears once, grouped with its most common genes and DNA. Here the sample has a few hundred thousand distinct CDR3 sequences; around 13% occur a single time. The ten largest account for over 2% of the sample.

The sample in question was PBMCs, mostly from graft donor cells, obtained 360 days after TCRalphabeta/CD19-depleted stem cell transplant. These receptor sequences come from a male patient under 18 who had a stem cell transplant for acute myeloid leukemia, so the T cells may come from the graft donor.

The V and J genes are TRBV28 and TRBJ2-2, with 12 bases that match TRBD2. Germline V gene data show CDR1 as MDHEN and CDR2 as SYDVKM. V lost 6 bases to trimming and J lost 3 bases; unmatched junction nucleotides: 5. This CDR3 has 16 residues. The CDR3 bases are TGTGCCAGCAGGGCTAGCGGGAGGGCCTACACCGGGGAGCTGTTTTTT. Translation: CASRASGRAYTGELFF. The whole variable domain, remainder taken from reference TRBV28 and TRBJ2-2, is DVKVTQSSRYLVKRTGEKVFLECVQDMDHENMFWYRQDPGLGLRLIYFSYDVKMKEKGDIPEGYSVSREKKERFSLILESASTNQTSMYLCASRASGRAYTGELFFGEGSRLTVL.

V usage is TRBV5-6 and J usage is TRBJ2-7; D is ambiguous. This CDR3 has 14 amino acids. The germline CDR1 and CDR2 sequences are SGHDT and YYEEEE. The V gene lost 4 bases and the J gene lost 2 bases, with 13 bases spanning the gap. Here the CDR3 reads CASSPMNLPYEQYF. CDR3 nucleotides: TGTGCCAGCAGCCCCATGAACCTTCCCTACGAGCAGTACTTC.

This clonotype was detected only a few times. This chain links TRBV4-3 with TRBJ2-7; 10 bases fit TRBD2. There are 19 residues in the CDR3. The germline V gene has CDR1 LGHNA and CDR2 YSLEER. Unmatched junction bases numbered 11, after V lost 0 bases and J lost 0 bases. The CDR3 spells CASSQEGLAGALSSYEQYF. The CDR3 coding sequence is TGCGCCAGCAGCCAAGAGGGGCTAGCGGGAGCCCTGAGCTCCTACGAGCAGTACTTC.

This clonotype was seen a handful of times. V and J are TRBV4-2 and TRBJ2-1, with TRBD2 matching over 13 bases. The trim removed 4 bases at V and 2 bases at J, leaving 11 bases unmatched. The CDR3 is 19 amino acids. The germline V gene has CDR1 LGHNA and CDR2 YNFKEQ. CDR3: CASSPVGTSGTQAYNEQFF. DNA for the CDR3: TGTGCCAGCAGCCCCGTCGGGACTAGCGGGACCCAAGCCTACAATGAGCAGTTCTTC.

This clonotype showed up just a few times. The junction departs from germline at one end; a sequencing error may be responsible. V is TRBV7-7 and J is TRBJ2-1; D may be TRBD1 (6 bases). The germline gives CDR1 SSHAT, CDR2 FNYEAQ (reference sequence). The CDR3 extends over 13 amino acids. CDR3 in amino acids: CASSSGAAYEQFF. Here the CDR3 DNA reads TGTGCTAGCAGCTCAGGGGCGGCGTATGAGCAGTTCTTC.

The CDR3 protein is CASSLDVGPGSGNTIYF. The CDR3 nucleotides read TGCGCCAGCAGCTTGGATGTAGGGCCTGGTTCTGGAAACACCATATATTTT. J is TRBJ1-3 and V is TRBV5-1; D remains unclear. The germline V and J ends were trimmed by 0 bases and 1 base, with 14 bases remaining between them. Germline loops: CDR1 SGHRS, CDR2 YFSETQ. This CDR3 has 17 amino acids.

There are a few counts of this clonotype. This chain uses TRBV18 with TRBJ2-7; TRBD2 matches at 12 bases. This CDR3 spans 21 amino acids. V gave up 1 base and J gave up 3 bases; unmatched junction bases: 19. Germline values: CDR1 KGHSH, CDR2 LQKENI. Here the CDR3 reads CASSPLPSGRAFRRESYEQYF. The CDR3 DNA sequence: TGTGCCAGCTCACCACTTCCTAGCGGGAGGGCCTTCCGCCGTGAGAGCTACGAGCAGTACTTC. The variable domain in full, completed from reference TRBV18 and TRBJ2-7, reads NAGVMQNPRHLVRRRGQEARLRCSPMKGHSHVYWYRQLPEEGLKFMVYLQKENIIDESGMPKERFSAEFPKEGPSILRIQQVVRGDSAAYFCASSPLPSGRAFRRESYEQYFGPGTRLTVT.

A few counts support this clonotype. The junction departs from the called germline gene at one end, perhaps through a read error. The chain couples TRBV20-1 to TRBJ2-7; 12 nucleotides line up with TRBD2. Germline V gene sequence: CDR1 DFQATT, CDR2 SNEGSKA (reference sequence). This CDR3 is 16 amino acids long. This CDR3 reads CCASPLAGGFSYEQYF. The CDR3 region has the DNA TGCTGTGCTAGTCCACTAGCGGGAGGCTTCTCCTACGAGCAGTACTTC.

This clonotype came up many times. This chain uses TRBV28 with TRBJ2-3; D is possibly TRBD2 (6 bases). Germline V gives CDR1 MDHEN, CDR2 SYDVKM. V lost 4 bases and J lost 1, with 12 bases in between. This CDR3 has 15 amino acids. CDR3 loop: CASSSAGGRTDTQYF. CDR3 in DNA: TGTGCCAGCAGTTCAGCGGGCGGCCGCACAGATACGCAGTATTTT.

The gene calls are TRBV6-5 and TRBJ2-2; D unresolved. From germline, CDR1 is MNHEY and CDR2 SVGAGI. Trimming shortened V by 6 bases and J by 7 bases, and 6 bases separated the two germline ends. The CDR3 loop spans 11 amino acids. The DNA for the CDR3 is TGTGCCAGCAGAGTATTCGGGGAGCTGTTTTTT. Translation gives CASRVFGELFF.

This clonotype was recorded many times. The chain joins TRBV12-3 or TRBV12-4 to TRBJ1-3; TRBD1 is a possible D gene (6 bases). V dropped 7 bases and J dropped 7 bases, with 17 bases sitting between them. The CDR3 sequence is 14 residues long. This chain's CDR3 is CASTIRKGVNTIYF. The CDR3 bases are TGTGCCAGCACAATCCGCAAGGGGGTTAACACCATATATTTT.

This chain links TRBV9 with TRBJ2-7, with 10 nucleotides matching TRBD2. Trimming took 0 bases from V and 4 from J; bases not matched to a gene: 10. Germline V lookup: CDR1 SGDLS, CDR2 YYNGEE. The CDR3 totals 17 residues. The CDR3 protein is CASSVGKREGLGYEQYF. CDR3 in DNA: TGTGCCAGCAGCGTAGGAAAGCGGGAGGGCCTAGGGTACGAGCAGTACTTC.

This chain uses TRBV27 with TRBJ2-1; 12 nucleotides align to TRBD2. Germline trimming cut 2 bases from V and 6 bases from J; bases unmatched to any gene: 11. The CDR3 loop spans 18 amino acids. The germline CDR1 and CDR2 sequences are MNHEY and SMNVEV (reference sequence). The CDR3 DNA sequence: TGTGCCAGCAGTTTAGGACTAGCGGGGTACCCGCGGGTCAATGAGCAGTTCTTC. The encoded protein is CASSLGLAGYPRVNEQFF.

CDR3 protein: CSASIAGGSHEQYF. The CDR3, as DNA: TGCAGTGCTAGTATAGCGGGAGGGTCCCACGAGCAGTACTTC. This rearrangement joins TRBV20-1 to TRBJ2-7; 11 positions match TRBD2. The ends lost 3 bases at V and 5 bases at J; junction bases unmatched: 6. There are 14 residues in the CDR3. CDR1 is DFQATT and CDR2 is SNEGSKA in the germline V gene (reference sequence).

The chain combines TRBV7-2 with TRBJ2-3, with 7 nucleotides matching TRBD1. V dropped 5 bases and J dropped 5; count of bases not matched to a gene: 10. From germline, CDR1 is SGHTA and CDR2 FQGNSA. The CDR3 extends over 15 amino acids. The CDR3 nucleotides are TGTGCCAGCAGCGTTACTCGAGGGGGCTTAGATACGCAGTATTTT. As protein: CASSVTRGGLDTQYF.

This clonotype has only a few counts. The chain is built from TRBV12-3 or TRBV12-4 and TRBJ2-1; TRBD1 agrees at 12 bases. The ends lost 6 bases at V and 8 bases at J; junction bases unmatched: 17. The CDR3 sequence is 18 residues long. CDR3 bases: TGTGCCAGCAGCCCGGGACAGGGGGCGGTTAGGACATCCGATGAGCAGTTCTTC. It codes for CASSPGQGAVRTSDEQFF.

The chain combines TRBV20-1 with TRBJ1-1; D gene unclear. Germline V lookup: CDR1 DFQATT, CDR2 SNEGSKA (reference sequence). This CDR3 contains 12 residues. V was shortened by 7 bases and J by 0 bases, with 9 bases between the two germline ends. CDR3: CSVNTVNTEAFF. CDR3 DNA sequence: TGCAGTGTTAACACGGTGAACACTGAAGCTTTCTTT.

The chain uses TRBV9 and TRBJ2-5, with 10 nucleotides matching TRBD2. V dropped 2 bases and J dropped 5; count of bases not matched to a gene: 6. The CDR3 has 15 residues. In germline, CDR1 is SGDLS, CDR2 YYNGEE. CDR3 nucleotides: TGTGCCAGCAGCGTCCTAGCGGGAGAGGGGGAGACCCAGTACTTC. Translation gives CASSVLAGEGETQYF.

In this sample, this clonotype turned up a few times. The chain combines TRBV7-3 with TRBJ2-1, with D unresolved. Trimming stripped 1 base from V and 10 bases from J, with 11 bases between. The CDR3 totals 13 residues. Germline V gene sequence: CDR1 SGHTA, CDR2 FQGTGA. The CDR3: CASSLINPGEQFF. CDR3 nucleotide sequence: TGTGCCAGCAGCTTAATAAACCCTGGGGAGCAGTTCTTC. Complete variable domain (other parts from reference TRBV7-3 and TRBJ2-1): GAGVSQTPSNKVTEKGKYVELRCDPISGHTALYWYRQSLGQGPEFLIYFQGTGAADDSGLPNDRFFAVRPEGSVSTLKIQRTERGDSAVYLCASSLINPGEQFFGPGTRLTVL.

The V call is TRBV21-1, the J call TRBJ2-7. TRBV21-1 is a documented pseudogene. The CDR3 runs to 15 residues. CDR3 nucleotide sequence: TGTGCCAGCAGCAAACCGAAACGAGCCTACATTCGGCAGTACTTC. It encodes CASSKPKRAYIRQYF.

This clonotype was observed a few times. V and J are TRBV27 and TRBJ2-1; D unclear. Trimming removed 3 bases at V and 1 base at J, with 10 bases between. Germline loops: CDR1 MNHEY, CDR2 SMNVEV (reference sequence). The CDR3 spans 15 residues. CDR3 DNA: TGTGCCAGCAGTTTGGTGGAGAGGTCCTACAATGAGCAGTTCTTC. As protein: CASSLVERSYNEQFF.